The 28 T cell receptor beta chains listed next were all sequenced from one sample in a study of regulatory T cells in long-lasting Graves disease. Sample time point: newly diagnosed GD, antithyroid drugs for less than 3 months. Generation of the TCR library employed RNA extracted from PBMCs. Libraries of TCR beta came from iRepertoire HTBI primers plus Arm-PCR of CDR3 regions. MiXCR, run by TCRdb on the multiplex PCR reads, gives a single entry per CDR3 protein. The sample has approximately 460,000 distinct CDR3 sequences, 16% seen once; the top ten hold around 10%. These data were also filed under a second study, of T cells in Graves' hyperthyroidism and ophthalmopathy.

Sequenced material: peripheral blood mononuclear cells (PBMCs), taken at new diagnosis, from a patient treated with antithyroid drugs. These receptors all come from a woman aged 25 to 39 with Graves disease.

The chain combines TRBV6-2 or TRBV6-3 with TRBJ1-1, with a possible D match to TRBD1 (6 bases). From germline, CDR1 is MNHEY and CDR2 SVGEGT. This CDR3 comprises 13 residues. Trimming left V 7 bases short and J 3 bases short, with 12 bases between. CDR3 DNA sequence: TGTGCCAGCATCGGTCAGGGGTACACTGAAGCTTTCTTT. The encoded protein is CASIGQGYTEAFF.

This chain links TRBV25-1 with TRBJ2-1, with 10 positions matching TRBD2. Germline CDR1 is MGHDK and CDR2 is SYGVNS. V gave up 2 bases and J gave up 9 bases; unmatched junction bases: 4. The CDR3 loop spans 14 amino acids. The CDR3 nucleotides are TGTGCCAGCAGTGAACTAGCGGGAGTAGCTGAGCAGTTCTTC. Protein: CASSELAGVAEQFF.

This clonotype has just a few counts. The V call is TRBV6-2 or TRBV6-3, the J call TRBJ1-5, with a weak D call TRBD1 (5 bases). V was clipped by 10 bases and J by 10 bases, with 26 bases between them. There are 15 residues in the CDR3. CDR1 MNHEY and CDR2 SVGEGT come from the germline V gene. The DNA for the CDR3 is TGTGCCACAAAGCAGGTGGATACAATACAGGTTCCCCAGCATTTT. This sequence encodes CATKQVDTIQVPQHF.

The V call is TRBV29-1, the J call TRBJ2-5; 10 bases match TRBD2. The CDR3 consists of 16 residues. V shed 3 bases, J shed 5 bases, and the junction held 12 bases outside the gene matches. Per the germline V gene, CDR1 is SQVTM and CDR2 is ANQGSEA. CDR3 DNA: TGCAGCGTTGATAGGCGGACTAGCGGACTTGGGGAGACCCAGTACTTC. Amino acid sequence: CSVDRRTSGLGETQYF.

This clonotype was picked up many times. This chain connects TRBV5-1 to TRBJ2-1; D might be TRBD1 (5 bases). CDR1 SGHRS and CDR2 YFSETQ come from the germline V gene. This CDR3 is built from 14 residues. Between the trimmed V and J ends, which lost 3 bases and 7 bases, there was a span of 14 bases. The chain's CDR3 is CASSWGPPLNEQFF. In DNA, the CDR3 is TGCGCCAGCAGCTGGGGCCCCCCACTTAATGAGCAGTTCTTC.

This chain joins TRBV7-9 and TRBJ1-2, with TRBD1 as a possible D gene (6 bases). This CDR3 contains 13 residues. In germline, CDR1 is SEHNR, CDR2 FQNEAQ (reference sequence). Trimming stripped 5 bases from V and 7 bases from J, with 14 bases between. The CDR3 here is CASSGGGPGGYTF. The CDR3 nucleotides are TGTGCCAGCAGCGGCGGGGGGCCGGGTGGCTACACCTTC.

This clonotype was seen many times. Germline and junction disagree at one end, which may indicate a read error. The V gene is TRBV28, the J gene TRBJ1-1; D gene uncertain. The CDR3 has 13 residues. Germline V CDR1 and CDR2: MDHEN, SYDVKM. The DNA of the CDR3 is TGTGCCAGCGGTTTGACCGAGCTGACTGAAGCTTTCTTT. As protein: CASGLTELTEAFF.

The gene calls are TRBV15 and TRBJ2-2; 7 bases line up with TRBD1. Germline trimming cut 3 bases from V and 2 bases from J; bases unmatched to any gene: 3. Germline V CDR1 and CDR2: LNHNV, YYDKDF (reference sequence). This CDR3 region has 15 residues. The CDR3, as DNA: TGTGCCACCAGCAGGGTAGGGGGCAACACCGGGGAGCTGTTTTTT. Its translation: CATSRVGGNTGELFF.

This clonotype was detected many times. The chain uses TRBV3-1 and TRBJ2-7; 9 bases line up with TRBD1. The V segment lost 1 base and the J segment 2 bases; nucleotides outside the gene matches: 9. This CDR3 region has 17 residues. From germline, CDR1 is LGHDT and CDR2 YNNKEL (reference sequence). CDR3 protein: CASSQGGRGQGPYEQYF. Written as DNA, the CDR3 is TGTGCCAGCAGCCAAGGGGGACGCGGACAGGGGCCCTACGAGCAGTACTTC.

This clonotype appeared a few times. The chain links TRBV27 to TRBJ2-7; D gene uncertain. The CDR3 runs to 14 residues. Trimming took off 5 bases at V and 0 bases at J, with 11 bases between the two ends. Germline V gene sequence: CDR1 MNHEY, CDR2 SMNVEV (reference sequence). The CDR3 DNA is TGTGCCAGCAGTCCCTCCTCAAGCTCCTACGAGCAGTACTTC. Residues: CASSPSSSSYEQYF.

In regard to this clonotype: This clone may be a read error of a much larger clone one base away. CDR3 sequence: CSSRDSGEQYF. The CDR3 nucleotides are TGCAGCAGCCGGGACAGCGGCGAGCAGTACTTC. The chain employs TRBV29-1 and TRBJ2-7, with 7 bases matching TRBD1. The V gene's germline CDR1 is SQVTM and CDR2 ANQGSEA. The CDR3 consists of 11 residues. Germline trimming cut 8 bases from V and 6 bases from J; bases unmatched to any gene: 7.

This clonotype was recorded at least ten times. The chain uses TRBV2 and TRBJ1-1; TRBD1 aligns across 7 bases. The CDR3 contains 15 residues. Per the germline V gene, CDR1 is SNHLY and CDR2 is FYNNEI. V was clipped by 5 bases and J by 4 bases; unmatched bases: 10. CDR3 nucleotides: TGTGCCAGCAGTCGTACCAGGGGGGTTAGCACTGAAGCTTTCTTT. Residues: CASSRTRGVSTEAFF.

This clonotype was seen at least ten times. This chain uses TRBV7-6 with TRBJ2-7; possibly TRBD2 for D (5 bases). Germline V lookup: CDR1 SGHVS, CDR2 FNYEAQ. V lost 5 bases, J lost 3 bases, and 11 bases lay in between. This CDR3 has 13 residues. CDR3 DNA sequence: TGTGCCAGCAGCAGCCGGGAAAGCTACGAGCAGTACTTC. It yields the protein CASSSRESYEQYF. The full variable domain, in which reference TRBV7-6 and TRBJ2-7 provide the parts outside the CDR3, is GAGVSQSPRYKVTKRGQDVALRCDPISGHVSLYWYRQALGQGPEFLTYFNYEAQQDKSGLPNDRFSAERPEGSISTLTIQRTEQRDSAMYRCASSSRESYEQYFGPGTRLTVT.

The chain links TRBV2 to TRBJ1-1; no clear D gene. The CDR3 totals 13 residues. Trimming took 11 bases from V and 3 from J, leaving 16 bases between them. In germline, CDR1 is SNHLY, CDR2 FYNNEI. CDR3 DNA sequence: TGTGCCGCCCTAGTATTGCGAGACACTGAAGCTTTCTTT. Amino acids: CAALVLRDTEAFF.

In its sample, this clonotype was seen a few times. The chain combines TRBV6-9 with TRBJ2-3, with 11 bases identical to TRBD2. The CDR3 consists of 15 residues. Per germline, CDR1 MNHGY and CDR2 SVAAGI. After removal of 3 bases from V and 3 bases from J, the junction contained 2 bases not matched to a gene. CDR3 bases: TGTGCCAGCAGTTACCGGACTAGCGGGACAGATACGCAGTATTTT. Translated, it gives CASSYRTSGTDTQYF.

The chain links TRBV28 to TRBJ1-1; D ambiguous. V shed 6 bases and J shed 3 bases, with 8 bases lying between them. CDR3 length equals 12 residues. Germline CDR1 is MDHEN and CDR2 is SYDVKM. The CDR3 spells CASRAWDTEAFF. Written as DNA, the CDR3 is TGTGCCAGCAGGGCCTGGGACACTGAAGCTTTCTTT.

This chain joins TRBV28 and TRBJ2-7, with 10 bases that match TRBD1. Trimming at V came to 4 bases and at J to 4 bases, leaving 4 bases not matched to a gene. Per the germline V gene, CDR1 is MDHEN and CDR2 is SYDVKM. The CDR3 contains 14 residues. The CDR3 reads CASSSTGGEYEQYF. DNA for the CDR3: TGTGCCAGCAGTTCGACAGGGGGCGAATACGAGCAGTACTTC.

This clonotype was seen many times. This chain joins TRBV10-3 and TRBJ2-1; the D is unclear. CDR3 length: 14 residues. V lost 6 bases and J lost 7, with 16 bases in between. CDR1 is ENHRY, CDR2 SYGVKD, per germline. The CDR3 DNA sequence: TGTGCCATCAGAGAAGATCCCAGATGGAATGAGCAGTTCTTC. Amino acid sequence: CAIREDPRWNEQFF.

This clonotype was detected once. V is TRBV2 and J is TRBJ2-7, with a tentative D call TRBD1 (6 bases). Germline-derived CDR1 and CDR2 are SNHLY and FYNNEI. CDR3 size: 16 residues. V was cut by 5 bases and J by 6 bases, with 23 bases left in between. CDR3 sequence reads: CASSPRRDTDLSEQYF. The CDR3 DNA reads as TGTGCCAGCAGTCCTCGTAGGGACACGGACTTAAGCGAGCAGTACTTC.

This clonotype was observed at least ten times. V and J are TRBV7-6 and TRBJ1-1; D gene ambiguous. Germline CDR1 and CDR2: SGHVS and FNYEAQ. The CDR3 sequence is 15 residues long. Trimming removed 1 base from V and 1 base from J, with 10 bases in between. The CDR3 loop reads CASSLVLGTNTEAFF. CDR3 DNA: TGTGCCAGCAGCTTAGTTCTGGGCACGAACACTGAAGCTTTCTTT.

There are many counts of this clonotype. This rearrangement joins TRBV10-1 to TRBJ2-3; D ambiguous. Germline CDR1 is WNHNN and CDR2 is SYGVQD (reference sequence). The CDR3 runs 14 residues. Trimming took 11 bases from V and 2 from J, leaving 17 bases between them. The CDR3 region is CAPQRSLNTDTQYF. Here the CDR3 DNA reads TGCGCCCCCCAAAGGAGTCTGAACACAGATACGCAGTATTTT.

This clonotype has more than one count but fewer than ten. This chain links TRBV28 with TRBJ2-7; 8 bases are a match to TRBD2. The CDR3 spans 13 residues. Germline V gene sequence: CDR1 MDHEN, CDR2 SYDVKM. The CDR3 DNA reads TGTGCTACCCTCGGGGGGGGTAGTTACGAGCAGTACTTC. It specifies CATLGGGSYEQYF.

This chain connects TRBV25-1 to TRBJ2-3; 8 bases match TRBD1. This CDR3 is built from 14 residues. V was clipped by 8 bases and J by 2 bases; unmatched bases: 6. CDR1 is MGHDK, CDR2 SYGVNS, per germline. This CDR3 reads CASGQGGYTDTQYF. The CDR3 bases are TGTGCCAGCGGACAGGGTGGGTACACAGATACGCAGTATTTT.

This clonotype was observed at least ten times. J is TRBJ2-7 and V is TRBV7-9, with unresolved D. The CDR3 extends over 13 amino acids. Trimming removed 3 bases from V and 5 bases from J, with 11 bases in between. Germline V lookup: CDR1 SEHNR, CDR2 FQNEAQ (reference sequence). The CDR3 nucleotides are TGTGCCAGCAGCTTGGAGCACGGGCACGAGCAGTACTTC. Translation: CASSLEHGHEQYF.

This clonotype has at least ten counts. The chain employs TRBV20-1 and TRBJ1-5; TRBD1 might be the D (6 bases). CDR1 and CDR2 from the germline V gene are DFQATT and SNEGSKA (reference sequence). The CDR3 is 15 amino acids. V shed 0 bases and J shed 6 bases, with 15 bases lying between them. The CDR3 protein is CSARDPQGSGQPQHF. DNA of the CDR3: TGCAGTGCTAGAGATCCACAGGGAAGTGGTCAGCCCCAGCATTTT.

This clonotype appeared many times. Written as DNA, the CDR3 is TGTGCCAGCTTCCGACAGGGGGCGAAAGAAGGCTCCTACGAGCAGTACTTC. This encodes CASFRQGAKEGSYEQYF. The chain links TRBV28 to TRBJ2-7; 10 nucleotides match TRBD1. From germline, CDR1 is MDHEN and CDR2 SYDVKM. V was clipped by 8 bases and J by 0 bases; unmatched bases: 13. The CDR3 runs 17 residues.

This clonotype showed up many times. The J gene is TRBJ1-4, the V gene TRBV12-3 or TRBV12-4; D may be TRBD1 (5 bases). Trimming stripped 5 bases from V and 0 bases from J, with 19 bases between. The CDR3 runs 18 residues. CDR3 sequence reads: CASSPGTDQLATNEKLFF. Here the CDR3 DNA reads TGTGCCAGCAGTCCCGGGACCGATCAGCTTGCAACTAATGAAAAACTGTTTTTT.

The V call is TRBV2, the J call TRBJ2-1; D assignment may be TRBD1 or TRBD2 (6 bases each). Germline loops: CDR1 SNHLY, CDR2 FYNNEI. The CDR3 spans 12 residues. CDR3 amino acids: CSSQGRTNEQFF. The CDR3, as DNA: TGTTCCTCCCAGGGGAGGACTAATGAGCAGTTCTTC.